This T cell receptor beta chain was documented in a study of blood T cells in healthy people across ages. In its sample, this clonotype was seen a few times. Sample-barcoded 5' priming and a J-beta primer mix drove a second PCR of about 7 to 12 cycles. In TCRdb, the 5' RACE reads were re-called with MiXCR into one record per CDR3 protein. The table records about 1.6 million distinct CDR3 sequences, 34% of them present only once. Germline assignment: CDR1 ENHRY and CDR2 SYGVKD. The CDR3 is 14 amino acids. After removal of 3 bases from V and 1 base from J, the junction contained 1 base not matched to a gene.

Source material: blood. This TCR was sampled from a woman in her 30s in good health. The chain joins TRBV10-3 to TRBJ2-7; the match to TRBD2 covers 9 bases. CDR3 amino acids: CAISDSGGSYEQYF. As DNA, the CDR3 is TGTGCCATCAGTGATAGCGGGGGTTCCTACGAGCAGTACTTC.